Following are 16 T cell receptor beta chains from one sample sequenced in a study of shared clonotypes between healthy human individuals (dated by TCRdb to about 2020). Library prep was done by the immunoSEQ multiplex PCR assay. TCRdb mirrors the immuneACCESS table, restricted to in-frame sequences. Some clones are absent from its copies; in checked studies, under half trace to an unresolved V gene, and the reason for the others is unknown. The table for this sample lists fewer than 2.5 million clones; 93% of them were counted only once. 0.36% of the sample lies in the top ten. The sample taken for sequencing was naive CD4+ T cells from PBMCs. The cell subset or site label, read with the paper, signifies: CD45RA+ positively selected. The source of these receptors is a man younger than 30 in good health. Some clones in this sample may be carry-over from other donors' samples.

This clone was detected only once. This sample includes further DNA sequences coding for the same CDR3. The rearrangement links TRBV28 to TRBJ2-7; the match to TRBD1 covers 7 bases. The ends lost 5 bases at V and 2 bases at J; junction bases unmatched: 9. Germline CDR1 and CDR2: MDHEN and SYDVKM. This CDR3 comprises 15 residues. This chain's CDR3 is CASSETGTVTYEQYF. CDR3 DNA: TGTGCCAGCAGTGAGACCGGGACAGTGACCTACGAGCAGTACTTC.

The V call is TRBV4-1, the J call TRBJ2-3, with D perhaps matching TRBD1 (6 bases). This CDR3 is 15 amino acids long. With 5 bases removed from V and 1 base from J, the gap between germline ends came to 13 bases. Germline V gene lookup returns CDR1 MGHRA and CDR2 YSYEKL. DNA for the CDR3: TGCGCCAGCAGCGAATGGGGGCTGGGCACAGATACGCAGTATTTT. Protein product: CASSEWGLGTDTQYF.

The J gene is TRBJ1-1, the V gene TRBV7-2; perhaps TRBD1 as D (6 bases). Per germline, CDR1 SGHTA and CDR2 FQGNSA. The CDR3 consists of 15 residues. The ends were cut back, 1 base at V and 5 bases at J, with 14 bases in the middle. The CDR3 coding sequence is TGTGCCAGCAGCTTAGTCTGGGGGGCTGAGACTGAAGCTTTCTTT. This encodes CASSLVWGAETEAFF.

The chain carries TRBV9 and TRBJ2-3; no clear D. The V end was cut by 2 bases, the J end by 11 bases, with 12 bases between. Germline loops: CDR1 SGDLS, CDR2 YYNGEE. This CDR3 comprises 12 residues. CDR3 DNA: TGTGCCAGCAGCGTCCCCACCCAGCGGCAGTATTTT. Its protein product is CASSVPTQRQYF. Filled out from reference TRBV9 and TRBJ2-3, the complete variable domain reads DSGVTQTPKHLITATGQRVTLRCSPRSGDLSVYWYQQSLDQGLQFLIQYYNGEERAKGNILERFSAQQFPDLHSELNLSSLELGDSALYFCASSVPTQRQYFGPGTRLTVL.

This clone has a handful of counts. The chain couples TRBV9 to TRBJ1-1; D remains unclear. Per the germline V gene, CDR1 is SGDLS and CDR2 is YYNGEE. The V and J ends lost 4 bases and 5 bases respectively, with 12 bases between them. There are 13 residues in the CDR3. CDR3 in amino acids: CASSPVKRTEAFF. CDR3 DNA: TGTGCCAGCAGCCCAGTTAAGAGGACTGAAGCTTTCTTT.

This clone was counted a single time. The junction departs from germline at one end; a sequencing error may be responsible. The chain links TRBV4-2 to TRBJ2-1; TRBD1 agrees at 12 bases. CDR3 length: 16 amino acids. Germline-derived CDR1 and CDR2 are LGHNA and YNFKEQ. CDR3 sequence reads: CASSQERGTGGREQLF. The DNA of the CDR3 is TGTGCCAGCAGCCAAGAAAGGGGGACAGGGGGCCGTGAGCAGCTCTTC.

The rearrangement joins TRBV5-1 to TRBJ2-3; a possible D gene is TRBD1 (5 bases). In germline, CDR1 is SGHRS, CDR2 YFSETQ. V lost 1 base and J 2 bases, leaving 17 bases between the germline ends. The CDR3 loop spans 17 amino acids. The CDR3 DNA is TGCGCCAGCAGCTTGAGGCCGCCCCAGGGCTACACAGATACGCAGTATTTT. This codes for CASSLRPPQGYTDTQYF. Full variable domain (rest looked up from reference TRBV5-1 and TRBJ2-3): KAGVTQTPRYLIKTRGQQVTLSCSPISGHRSVSWYQQTPGQGLQFLFEYFSETQRNKGNFPGRFSGRQFSNSRSEMNVSTLELGDSALYLCASSLRPPQGYTDTQYFGPGTRLTVL.

The CDR3 DNA reads as TGTGCCAGCAGGTCCTGGGGGGACTCCTACGAGCAGTACTTC. Translated: CASRSWGDSYEQYF. J is TRBJ2-7 and V is TRBV27; tentative D call: TRBD2 (6 bases). The CDR3 totals 14 residues. Looked up from germline, CDR1 is MNHEY and CDR2 is SMNVEV (reference sequence). The V and J ends lost 6 bases and 0 bases respectively, with 12 bases between them.

This chain links TRBV25-1 with TRBJ1-5; D gene unclear. Germline loops: CDR1 MGHDK, CDR2 SYGVNS. V lost 6 bases to trimming and J lost 1 base, with 13 bases between them. The CDR3 spans 15 residues. CDR3 loop: CASRDPYMSNQPQHF. The CDR3 region has the DNA TGTGCCAGCAGGGACCCCTATATGAGCAATCAGCCCCAGCATTTT. The full variable domain, completed using reference TRBV25-1 and TRBJ1-5, is EADIYQTPRYLVIGTGKKITLECSQTMGHDKMYWYQQDPGMELHLIHYSYGVNSTEKGDLSSESTVSRIRTEHFPLTLESARPSHTSQYLCASRDPYMSNQPQHFGDGTRLSIL.

A single count supports this clone. V usage is TRBV4-1 and J usage is TRBJ2-7; no clear D. Per the germline V gene, CDR1 is MGHRA and CDR2 is YSYEKL. V was pared by 1 base and J by 0 bases, with 13 bases between. CDR3 length: 16 amino acids. DNA for the CDR3: TGCGCCAGCAGCCAAGGCGCGGTAAAGAGCTCCTACGAGCAGTACTTC. This encodes CASSQGAVKSSYEQYF.

The chain combines TRBV4-1 with TRBJ2-1, with D possibly called TRBD1 or TRBD2 (5 bases each). Germline lookup yields CDR1 MGHRA and CDR2 YSYEKL. Trimming cost V 1 base and J 3 bases, with 10 bases left between them. The CDR3 loop spans 15 amino acids. CDR3 DNA: TGCGCCAGCAGCCAAGGGGACGGATTCTACAATGAGCAGTTCTTC. Translating gives CASSQGDGFYNEQFF.

The CDR3 DNA sequence: TGTGCCAGTAGTTGGACAGGGGCTTCCTCCTACGAGCAGTACTTC. Translation: CASSWTGASSYEQYF. The rearrangement links TRBV19 to TRBJ2-7, with TRBD1 matching over 9 bases. This CDR3 spans 15 amino acids. Germline V gives CDR1 LNHDA, CDR2 SQIVND (reference sequence). With V trimmed by 5 bases and J by 0 bases, 5 bases remained unmatched.

This chain links TRBV5-1 with TRBJ1-2; D is possibly TRBD1 (6 bases). CDR3 size: 14 residues. Germline CDR1 reads SGHRS; CDR2 reads YFSETQ. Trimming pared 4 bases from V and 6 bases from J, leaving 16 bases between. The CDR3: CASSPTWGADGYTF. The CDR3 DNA reads TGCGCCAGCAGCCCGACGTGGGGGGCTGATGGCTACACCTTC.

As DNA, the CDR3 is TGTGCCAGCAGCCACTACAGGGTGGAGGGCTACACCTTC. The encoded protein is CASSHYRVEGYTF. The rearrangement joins TRBV11-2 to TRBJ1-2, with a possible D match to TRBD1 (6 bases). The CDR3 has 13 amino acids. The germline gives CDR1 SGHAT, CDR2 FQNNGV. Trimming removed 5 bases from V and 8 bases from J, with 15 bases in between.

The J gene is TRBJ1-2, the V gene TRBV29-1; 8 bases match TRBD1. The germline CDR1 and CDR2 sequences are SQVTM and ANQGSEA. V lost 8 bases to trimming and J lost 3 bases; unmatched junction nucleotides: 8. The length of the CDR3 is 13 residues. CDR3 in DNA: TGCAGCACTGGACAGGGTATAGACTATGGCTACACCTTC. Residues: CSTGQGIDYGYTF.

The rearrangement links TRBV30 to TRBJ2-3; perhaps TRBD2 as D (6 bases). Trimming left V 2 bases short and J 0 bases short, with 15 bases between. CDR3 length: 16 residues. Germline CDR1 GTSNPN, CDR2 SVGIG (reference sequence). This CDR3 reads CAWSLRGGTSTDTQYF. For the CDR3, the DNA is TGTGCCTGGAGTCTCCGGGGAGGAACTAGCACAGATACGCAGTATTTT.